This entry concerns a single TCR beta chain. These data belong to a study of blood T cell repertoires in COVID-19. Individuals drawn from around 25 US areas were about 18 to 100 years old. Sequencing was performed with immunoSEQ multiplex PCR; in TCRdb, only in-frame clones are kept and a portion is missing. The repertoire consists of roughly 170,000 clones, with approximately 82% occurring once and the leading ten covering approximately 18%. This receptor was identified in a man between 60 and 75 years old who had recovered from COVID-19. Material: PBMCs or T cells enriched from blood (not recorded which).

The CDR3 DNA is TGTGCCAGCAGCCAAGAATCCCGGGGGGGCCGGGGCTACAATGAGCAGTTCTTC. Translated: CASSQESRGGRGYNEQFF. The V call is TRBV14, the J call TRBJ2-1; 8 bases are shared with TRBD2. J gave up 3 bases and V 0 bases, and 10 bases lay outside the gene matches. This CDR3 is built from 18 residues. In germline, CDR1 is SGHDN, CDR2 FVKESK.